The 26 T cell receptor beta chains below all came from one sample that was sequenced in a study of blood T cell repertoires in COVID-19. Some clones are missing from TCRdb's copy, which holds only in-frame ones; the method was immunoSEQ multiplex PCR. The table records around 180,000 clones, 80% to 90% of them present only once. The sequenced material came from peripheral blood. The receptor set was obtained from a man in his sixties with acute or convalescent COVID-19.

The CDR3 sequence is CASSLTIRQEKKTDTQYF. DNA for the CDR3: TGCGCCAGCAGCTTGACGATCCGACAGGAAAAAAAGACAGATACGCAGTATTTT. The V and J genes are TRBV5-1 and TRBJ2-3; weak D call: TRBD1 (6 bases). The germline V gene has CDR1 SGHRS and CDR2 YFSETQ. Trimming took off 1 base at V and 3 bases at J, with 21 bases between the two ends. The CDR3 totals 18 residues.

This clone appeared a few times. This chain links TRBV4-2 with TRBJ2-2, with a possible D match to TRBD2 (5 bases). V lost 7 bases and J lost 7, with 22 bases in between. The CDR3 spans 16 residues. Germline CDR1 and CDR2: LGHNA and YNFKEQ. CDR3 residues: CASNPDGNRRIGELFF. The CDR3 nucleotides read TGTGCCAGCAACCCGGACGGGAACCGGCGCATCGGGGAGCTGTTTTTT.

The chain recombines TRBV7-8 with TRBJ1-1, with TRBD1 identical over 7 bases. The germline V gene encodes CDR1 SGHVS and CDR2 FQNEAQ. Trimming removed 2 bases from V and 5 bases from J; junction bases left unmatched: 8. The CDR3 runs 15 residues. Here the CDR3 reads CASSLKGALRTEAFF. CDR3 nucleotide sequence: TGTGCCAGCAGCTTAAAGGGGGCCCTGCGAACTGAAGCTTTCTTT.

This clone has just a few counts. The chain uses TRBV5-5 and TRBJ1-5, with 10 positions matching TRBD1. Losses at the gene ends were 2 bases for V and 6 bases for J; bases not matched to a gene: 5. Germline CDR1 reads SGHKS; CDR2 reads YYEKEE (reference sequence). The CDR3 is 15 amino acids. CDR3 in DNA: TGTGCCAGCAGCTTTGGGACAGGGGTCGGTCAGCCCCAGCATTTT. It codes for CASSFGTGVGQPQHF.

The chain couples TRBV12-3 or TRBV12-4 to TRBJ1-4; D remains ambiguous. This CDR3 spans 12 amino acids. V was shortened by 7 bases and J by 8 bases, with 11 bases between the two germline ends. CDR3 DNA sequence: TGTGCCAGCACCCTAATCGGGGAAAAACTGTTTTTT. It yields the protein CASTLIGEKLFF.

V gene TRBV5-1 combines with J gene TRBJ1-1; no clear D gene. The CDR3 has 13 residues. Deletions cut 4 bases from V and 4 bases from J, with 11 bases between. Germline V gives CDR1 SGHRS, CDR2 YFSETQ. This CDR3 is CASSPALATEAFF. The DNA for the CDR3 is TGCGCCAGCAGCCCTGCCTTGGCCACTGAAGCTTTCTTT.

This clone was observed once. V and J are TRBV3-1 (or the pseudogene TRBV3-2) and TRBJ1-6; 8 bases match TRBD1. The CDR3 is 17 amino acids. V lost 0 bases and J lost 7; bases outside the gene matches: 8. The germline CDR1 and CDR2 sequences are LGHDT and YNNKEL (reference sequence). The CDR3 DNA follows: TGTGCCAGCAGCCAAGATAGCAGGGGGCGCGTAAATTCACCCCTCCACTTT. It translates to CASSQDSRGRVNSPLHF.

The rearrangement links TRBV7-2 to TRBJ2-1; 8 bases map to TRBD2. The CDR3 spans 15 residues. In germline, CDR1 is SGHTA, CDR2 FQGNSA. Germline trimming cut 1 base from V and 4 bases from J; bases unmatched to any gene: 3. CDR3 sequence reads: CASSLGLATYNEQFF. Written as DNA, the CDR3 is TGTGCCAGCAGCTTAGGACTAGCGACATACAATGAGCAGTTCTTC. Full variable domain (outside the CDR3, taken from reference TRBV7-2 and TRBJ2-1): GAGVSQSPSNKVTEKGKDVELRCDPISGHTALYWYRQSLGQGLEFLIYFQGNSAPDKSGLPSDRFSAERTGGSVSTLTIQRTQQEDSAVYLCASSLGLATYNEQFFGPGTRLTVL.

This chain uses TRBV19 with TRBJ2-5; unclear D gene. CDR1 LNHDA and CDR2 SQIVND come from the germline V gene (reference sequence). V was cut by 10 bases and J by 5 bases, with 8 bases left in between. The CDR3 has 10 amino acids. CDR3 nucleotide sequence: TGTGCCACCGGAGTGGAGACCCAGTACTTC. Protein: CATGVETQYF.

V and J are TRBV2 and TRBJ2-1; TRBD2 agrees at 13 bases. Germline-derived CDR1 and CDR2 are SNHLY and FYNNEI. This CDR3 region has 14 residues. Trimming removed 6 bases from V and 14 bases from J; junction bases left unmatched: 10. In DNA form, the CDR3 reads TGTGCCAGCAGGCCCGGACTAGCGGGAGCCGGGGAGTTCTTC. Protein sequence: CASRPGLAGAGEFF. Filled out from reference TRBV2 and TRBJ2-1, the complete variable domain reads EPEVTQTPSHQVTQMGQEVILRCVPISNHLYFYWYRQILGQKVEFLVSFYNNEISEKSEIFDDQFSVERPDGSNFTLKIRSTKLEDSAMYFCASRPGLAGAGEFFGPGTRLTVL.

The rearrangement links TRBV14 to TRBJ1-4; 9 bases line up with TRBD1. There are 14 residues in the CDR3. The germline gives CDR1 SGHDN, CDR2 FVKESK. With V trimmed by 5 bases and J by 8 bases, 6 bases remained unmatched. CDR3 DNA sequence: TGTGCCAGCAGCAAGACAGGGGGGAAGGAAAAACTGTTTTTT. Its protein is CASSKTGGKEKLFF.

V and J are TRBV30 and TRBJ2-7, with 10 bases lining up with TRBD2. V shed 0 bases and J 2 bases; nucleotides not matched to a gene: 7. The CDR3 covers 16 residues. CDR1 is GTSNPN and CDR2 is SVGIG in the germline V gene (reference sequence). The CDR3 here is CAWSVKSGRETYEQYF. The CDR3 coding sequence is TGTGCCTGGAGTGTAAAAAGCGGGAGGGAGACCTACGAGCAGTACTTC.

V is TRBV12-3 or TRBV12-4 and J is TRBJ2-1; D remains ambiguous. Trimming removed 1 base from V and 6 bases from J, with 7 bases in between. The CDR3 consists of 13 residues. This CDR3 reads CASSLGLVNEQFF. The CDR3 DNA reads TGTGCCAGCAGTTTAGGGCTAGTCAATGAGCAGTTCTTC.

This clone was seen a handful of times. This chain connects TRBV2 to TRBJ1-1; 8 nucleotides agree with TRBD1. Per the germline V gene, CDR1 is SNHLY and CDR2 is FYNNEI. The CDR3 has 14 residues. The V and J ends lost 5 bases and 0 bases, in that order; junction bases with no gene match: 2. CDR3 sequence: CASSTGQVNTEAFF. Written as DNA, the CDR3 is TGTGCCAGCAGTACGGGACAGGTGAACACTGAAGCTTTCTTT.

This clone is medium-sized (0.01 to 0.1%). The V gene is TRBV7-9, the J gene TRBJ1-2, with 7 bases lining up with TRBD1. The CDR3 runs to 13 residues. The germline CDR1 and CDR2 sequences are SEHNR and FQNEAQ (reference sequence). V was pared by 5 bases and J by 8 bases, with 8 bases of the junction left unmatched. The CDR3 sequence is CASSRDSAGGYTF. CDR3 nucleotide sequence: TGTGCCAGCAGCCGGGACAGCGCCGGGGGCTACACCTTC.

This rearrangement joins TRBV10-3 to TRBJ1-3, with no clear D. The CDR3 spans 12 residues. The germline gives CDR1 ENHRY, CDR2 SYGVKD. Trimming stripped 8 bases from V and 0 bases from J, with 5 bases between. This chain's CDR3 is CAIGTSGNTIYF. Written as DNA, the CDR3 is TGTGCCATCGGCACCTCTGGAAACACCATATATTTT.

This clone was counted once. The rearrangement uses TRBV9 and TRBJ2-7; 10 nucleotides agree with TRBD2. With V trimmed by 0 bases and J by 5 bases, 11 bases remained unmatched. This CDR3 region has 17 residues. CDR1 is SGDLS, CDR2 YYNGEE, per germline. The CDR3 sequence is CASSVGGSGRLRNEQYF. DNA of the CDR3: TGTGCCAGCAGCGTAGGAGGTAGCGGGAGGCTACGTAACGAGCAGTACTTC.

The chain links TRBV5-1 to TRBJ2-1; TRBD2 might be the D (6 bases). V lost 9 bases and J 10 bases, leaving 20 bases between the germline ends. The CDR3 has 13 amino acids. CDR1 and CDR2 (germline): SGHRS, YFSETQ. The CDR3 DNA follows: TGCGCCACCTCTACGGGAGTAACGGAAGAGCAGTTCTTC. It yields the protein CATSTGVTEEQFF. The full variable domain, its missing parts supplied by reference TRBV5-1 and TRBJ2-1, is KAGVTQTPRYLIKTRGQQVTLSCSPISGHRSVSWYQQTPGQGLQFLFEYFSETQRNKGNFPGRFSGRQFSNSRSEMNVSTLELGDSALYLCATSTGVTEEQFFGPGTRLTVL.

This clone showed up just a few times. The gene calls are TRBV7-2 and TRBJ2-1; TRBD1 might be the D (6 bases). CDR3 length: 16 residues. Germline loops: CDR1 SGHTA, CDR2 FQGNSA. V was pared by 5 bases and J by 5 bases, with 19 bases between. The CDR3 reads CASSRVGTQKNNEQFF. CDR3 in DNA: TGTGCCAGCAGCCGGGTTGGGACACAGAAAAACAATGAGCAGTTCTTC. The full variable domain, its missing parts supplied by reference TRBV7-2 and TRBJ2-1, is GAGVSQSPSNKVTEKGKDVELRCDPISGHTALYWYRQSLGQGLEFLIYFQGNSAPDKSGLPSDRFSAERTGGSVSTLTIQRTQQEDSAVYLCASSRVGTQKNNEQFFGPGTRLTVL.

This chain links TRBV18 with TRBJ1-1; 8 nucleotides agree with TRBD1. Germline CDR1 reads KGHSH; CDR2 reads LQKENI. This CDR3 contains 18 residues. With V trimmed by 0 bases and J by 1 base, 10 bases remained unmatched. CDR3 residues: CASSPPLSGQGTNTEAFF. CDR3 DNA: TGTGCCAGCTCACCACCCCTCTCTGGACAGGGTACGAACACTGAAGCTTTCTTT.

The V call is TRBV9, the J call TRBJ2-1, with 8 bases identical to TRBD2. Per the germline V gene, CDR1 is SGDLS and CDR2 is YYNGEE. Trimming cost V 3 bases and J 4 bases; bases outside gene matches: 3. The CDR3 extends over 14 amino acids. CDR3 DNA sequence: TGTGCCAGCAGCGGGGCTAGCGGGTACAATGAGCAGTTCTTC. The encoded protein is CASSGASGYNEQFF. The full variable domain, its missing parts supplied by reference TRBV9 and TRBJ2-1, is DSGVTQTPKHLITATGQRVTLRCSPRSGDLSVYWYQQSLDQGLQFLIQYYNGEERAKGNILERFSAQQFPDLHSELNLSSLELGDSALYFCASSGASGYNEQFFGPGTRLTVL.

V gene TRBV27 combines with J gene TRBJ2-1; 9 positions agree with TRBD2. The CDR3 runs 15 residues. V lost 4 bases and J lost 7; bases outside the gene matches: 8. Per the germline V gene, CDR1 is MNHEY and CDR2 is SMNVEV (reference sequence). DNA for the CDR3: TGTGCCAGCAGTTACCCGGGACTAGCAGTAAATGAGCAGTTCTTC. This codes for CASSYPGLAVNEQFF.

V usage is TRBV28 and J usage is TRBJ2-3, with 9 bases fitting TRBD1. Germline V gene sequence: CDR1 MDHEN, CDR2 SYDVKM. The ends lost 5 bases at V and 4 bases at J; junction bases unmatched: 7. The CDR3 sequence is 15 residues long. The CDR3 DNA reads as TGTGCCAGCAGTCCACAGGGGGCTAAGTCAGATACGCAGTATTTT. Translation gives CASSPQGAKSDTQYF.

With respect to this clone: This CDR3 is also generated by other DNA sequences in the sample. This chain uses TRBV28 with TRBJ2-7; no clear D gene. Trimming removed 6 bases from V and 4 bases from J, with 10 bases in between. Germline V gives CDR1 MDHEN, CDR2 SYDVKM. There are 12 residues in the CDR3. The CDR3 reads CASSPTNYEQYF. DNA of the CDR3: TGTGCCAGCAGCCCTACGAATTACGAGCAGTACTTC.

This sequence joins TRBV27 and TRBJ2-1, with D possibly TRBD2 on 5 matching bases. V was trimmed by 10 bases and J by 6 bases, leaving 19 bases between them. Looked up from germline, CDR1 is MNHEY and CDR2 is SMNVEV (reference sequence). The CDR3 length is 14 residues. The CDR3 region is CATKGGLTFNEQFF. The CDR3 DNA reads TGTGCCACCAAAGGCGGGCTAACCTTCAATGAGCAGTTCTTC.

The chain joins TRBV7-9 to TRBJ2-7, with TRBD1 as a possible D gene (6 bases). The germline gives CDR1 SEHNR, CDR2 FQNEAQ (reference sequence). Between the trimmed V and J ends, which lost 0 bases and 7 bases, there was a span of 16 bases. This CDR3 is built from 15 residues. The CDR3 sequence is CASSLAGAGEMEQYF. The CDR3 DNA reads as TGTGCCAGCAGCTTAGCGGGGGCAGGGGAGATGGAGCAGTACTTC.